The 18 T cell receptor beta chains below were found in one sample sequenced in a study of blood T cell repertoires in COVID-19. The table came from immunoSEQ multiplex PCR; TCRdb's copy has only in-frame clones and leaves some out. The sample carries 180,000 or so clones, about four fifths recorded once. Sequencing was done on a sample of PBMCs or T cells enriched from blood (not recorded which). These receptor sequences come from a man aged 35 to 55 who had recovered from COVID-19.

The chain couples TRBV15 to TRBJ2-7; weak D call: TRBD1 (5 bases). The V gene lost 5 bases and the J gene lost 5 bases, with 10 bases spanning the gap. The germline gives CDR1 LNHNV, CDR2 YYDKDF (reference sequence). This CDR3 contains 12 residues. CDR3 sequence: CATSPGLHEQYF. The CDR3 nucleotides read TGTGCCACCAGCCCAGGGCTGCACGAGCAGTACTTC.

The chain is built from TRBV7-2 and TRBJ2-7, with 7 nucleotides matching TRBD1. Trimming took 6 bases from V and 5 from J; bases not matched to a gene: 7. The CDR3 is made up of 13 amino acids. CDR1 SGHTA and CDR2 FQGNSA come from the germline V gene. The CDR3 coding sequence is TGTGCCAGCAGGACAGGGAATTGGAACGAGCAGTACTTC. Its translation: CASRTGNWNEQYF. Variable domain in full (rest from reference TRBV7-2 and TRBJ2-7): GAGVSQSPSNKVTEKGKDVELRCDPISGHTALYWYRQSLGQGLEFLIYFQGNSAPDKSGLPSDRFSAERTGGSVSTLTIQRTQQEDSAVYLCASRTGNWNEQYFGPGTRLTVT.

The chain couples TRBV30 to TRBJ1-5; D call uncertain. The CDR3 is 13 residues long. The germline V and J ends were trimmed by 1 base and 1 base, with 5 bases remaining between them. The germline V gene encodes CDR1 GTSNPN and CDR2 SVGIG (reference sequence). The CDR3 sequence is CAWSGQSNQPQHF. In nucleotides, the CDR3 is TGTGCCTGGAGTGGGCAGAGCAATCAGCCCCAGCATTTT.

This chain connects TRBV5-5 to TRBJ1-2, with 8 bases identical to TRBD1. With 5 bases clipped from V and 6 bases from J, the junction kept 9 bases outside the gene matches. Looked up from germline, CDR1 is SGHKS and CDR2 is YYEKEE (reference sequence). This CDR3 spans 14 amino acids. The CDR3 spells CASSHRGDKDGYTF. The DNA of the CDR3 is TGTGCCAGCAGTCACAGGGGGGACAAGGATGGCTACACCTTC.

The chain employs TRBV6-5 and TRBJ1-2, with 8 bases that match TRBD1. This CDR3 has 14 amino acids. The germline V gene has CDR1 MNHEY and CDR2 SVGAGI. Germline trimming cut 6 bases from V and 4 bases from J; bases unmatched to any gene: 7. The CDR3 spells CASRRDRSSYGYTF. Written as DNA, the CDR3 is TGTGCCAGCAGACGGGACAGGTCTTCCTATGGCTACACCTTC.

V usage is TRBV5-6 and J usage is TRBJ2-1; maybe TRBD2 (5 bases). Germline-derived CDR1 and CDR2 are SGHDT and YYEEEE. Trimming took 4 bases from V and 2 from J, leaving 13 bases between them. This CDR3 has 15 residues. The DNA for the CDR3 is TGTGCCAGCAGCCGGGAAGGTTTTACCTACAATGAGCAGTTCTTC. Protein product: CASSREGFTYNEQFF. The whole variable domain, filled in from reference TRBV5-6 and TRBJ2-1, reads DAGVTQSPTHLIKTRGQQVTLRCSPKSGHDTVSWYQQALGQGPQFIFQYYEEEERQRGNFPDRFSGHQFPNYSSELNVNALLLGDSALYLCASSREGFTYNEQFFGPGTRLTVL.

A few counts support this clone. V and J are TRBV5-1 and TRBJ2-1, with 9 bases matching TRBD1. Trimming took 1 base from V and 0 from J; bases not matched to a gene: 8. The CDR3 runs 18 residues. Germline assignment: CDR1 SGHRS and CDR2 YFSETQ. Here the CDR3 DNA reads TGCGCCAGCAGCTTGTATGGCGGGACAGGGAGCTCCTACAATGAGCAGTTCTTC. Translated: CASSLYGGTGSSYNEQFF.

This clone showed up many times. Written as DNA, the CDR3 is TGTGCCAGCAGCCAAGAACTCCGCTCCACTGAAGCTTTCTTT. This sequence encodes CASSQELRSTEAFF. The chain couples TRBV4-2 to TRBJ1-1; D is ambiguous. CDR1 LGHNA and CDR2 YNFKEQ come from the germline V gene. This CDR3 contains 14 residues. Trimming shortened V by 0 bases and J by 4 bases, and 9 bases separated the two germline ends.

The V call is TRBV12-3 or TRBV12-4, the J call TRBJ2-7; TRBD1 aligns across 8 bases. This CDR3 has 13 amino acids. J was trimmed by 5 bases and V by 8 bases; bases with no gene match: 8. As DNA, the CDR3 is TGTGCCAGCCGGGACAGGTCTATCCACGAGCAGTACTTC. The encoded protein is CASRDRSIHEQYF.

CDR3 in amino acids: CSASGGNEQFF. The DNA of the CDR3 is TGCAGTGCTAGCGGGGGAAATGAGCAGTTCTTC. The chain couples TRBV20-1 to TRBJ2-1, with D possibly matching TRBD2 (6 bases). Trimming removed 3 bases at V and 7 bases at J, with 7 bases between. Per germline, CDR1 DFQATT and CDR2 SNEGSKA (reference sequence). This CDR3 has 11 amino acids.

V usage is TRBV9 and J usage is TRBJ1-2; D not resolved. In germline, CDR1 is SGDLS, CDR2 YYNGEE. There are 13 residues in the CDR3. Trimming left V 0 bases short and J 2 bases short, with 5 bases between. The DNA for the CDR3 is TGTGCCAGCAGCGTAGATCAAAACTATGGCTACACCTTC. Residues: CASSVDQNYGYTF.

The chain uses TRBV5-5 and TRBJ1-2; TRBD1 is a possible D gene (5 bases). V was shortened by 6 bases and J by 8 bases, with 26 bases between the two germline ends. This CDR3 has 16 residues. CDR1 SGHKS and CDR2 YYEKEE come from the germline V gene (reference sequence). The CDR3, as DNA: TGTGCCAGCACCTGGGGCCAGGCAGCCCATAGGACCGGCTACACCTTC. It encodes CASTWGQAAHRTGYTF.

This chain links TRBV3-1 (or the pseudogene TRBV3-2) with TRBJ1-1; 7 bases align to TRBD1. The CDR3 extends over 14 amino acids. Per germline, CDR1 LGHDT and CDR2 YNNKEL (reference sequence). J gave up 5 bases and V 6 bases, and 9 bases lay outside the gene matches. The CDR3 sequence is CASRNRQGQTEAFF. CDR3 nucleotides: TGTGCCAGCAGAAACAGACAGGGTCAGACTGAAGCTTTCTTT.

The V gene is TRBV2, the J gene TRBJ1-1; 7 nucleotides align to TRBD1. The germline V gene encodes CDR1 SNHLY and CDR2 FYNNEI. The V gene end was trimmed by 8 bases and the J gene end by 8 bases; junction bases not matched to a gene: 8. The CDR3 sequence is 12 residues long. The CDR3 DNA reads as TGTGCCAGCGGGAAGGGACAGCACGAAGCTTTCTTT. It specifies CASGKGQHEAFF.

V and J are TRBV5-4 and TRBJ1-6; 7 nucleotides line up with TRBD1. The ends lost 5 bases at V and 5 bases at J; junction bases unmatched: 4. Germline values: CDR1 SGHNT, CDR2 YYREEE (reference sequence). This CDR3 contains 14 residues. CDR3 coding DNA: TGTGCCAGCAGGGGGACAGTTGATAATTCACCCCTCCACTTT. Translating gives CASRGTVDNSPLHF.

This chain uses TRBV29-1 with TRBJ1-2; D is unclear. The CDR3 spans 11 residues. Germline assignment: CDR1 SQVTM and CDR2 ANQGSEA. Trimming took off 7 bases at V and 8 bases at J, with 14 bases between the two ends. The CDR3 DNA sequence: TGCAGCGCTGCAACATGGGAGGGCTACACCTTC. It codes for CSAATWEGYTF. Drawing the rest from reference TRBV29-1 and TRBJ1-2, the complete variable domain is SAVISQKPSRDICQRGTSLTIQCQVDSQVTMMFWYRQQPGQSLTLIATANQGSEATYESGFVIDKFPISRPNLTFSTLTVSNMSPEDSSIYLCSAATWEGYTFGSGTRLTVV.

This rearrangement joins TRBV9 to TRBJ1-2; 9 positions match TRBD1. The J segment lost 8 bases and the V segment lost 1 base, leaving 6 bases of the junction unmatched. Looked up from germline, CDR1 is SGDLS and CDR2 is YYNGEE. This CDR3 spans 14 amino acids. The CDR3 sequence: CASSVSGQGWGYTF. DNA for the CDR3: TGTGCCAGCAGCGTATCGGGACAGGGTTGGGGCTACACCTTC.

The rearrangement links TRBV10-2 to TRBJ1-2; D call uncertain. The CDR3 loop spans 13 amino acids. Per the germline V gene, CDR1 is WSHSY and CDR2 is SAAADI. Trimming removed 4 bases at V and 2 bases at J, with 8 bases between. The CDR3 DNA is TGCGCCAGCAGTGTGCAGGCCAACTATGGCTACACCTTC. This codes for CASSVQANYGYTF.